The source of this T cell receptor beta chain is a study of cytomegalovirus exposure and HLA in healthy donors. The PCR ran on 60 Vbeta and 13 Jbeta primers. Repertoires were generated with immunoSEQ multiplex PCR, while TCRdb's copy carries only in-frame clones and drops some. Of 130,000 to 150,000 clones listed, 80% are singletons. The germline V and J ends were trimmed by 6 bases and 3 bases, with 8 bases remaining between them. Germline V lookup: CDR1 MNHEY, CDR2 SMNVEV (reference sequence). This CDR3 is 13 amino acids long. Sequenced material: PBMCs. The rearrangement joins TRBV27 to TRBJ2-2; tentative D call: TRBD1 (6 bases). This TCR derives from a male donor in good health and CMV-seronegative. CDR3 in DNA: TGTGCCAGCAGACAGGGCGACACCGGGGAGCTGTTTTTT. Protein product: CASRQGDTGELFF.